The rows below give T cell receptor beta chains drawn from one sample of a study of blood T cell repertoires in COVID-19. Using immunoSEQ multiplex PCR, the repertoire was profiled, and TCRdb retains in-frame clones only, with some absent. The sample yields about 150,000 clones, roughly 80% seen once. Sample: peripheral blood. The source is a woman aged 80 or over with acute or convalescent COVID-19. The CDR3 runs from the conserved cysteine through the conserved F or W. Fields, in order: J gene, clone size, D gene, V gene, CDR3 protein, CDR3 DNA. D genes are given only for firm matches. The listing skips clone size in some rows; elsewhere it reads once, few, many or a size class.

>TRBJ1-2|NA|TRBD1|TRBV18
CASSRQGAGLYGYTF
TGTGCCAGCTCTCGCCAGGGGGCCGGGCTCTATGGCTACACCTTC
>TRBJ2-3|NA|NA|TRBV9
CASSGGFSTDTQYF
TGTGCCAGCAGCGGAGGTTTTAGCACAGATACGCAGTATTTT
>TRBJ2-4|NA|TRBD1|TRBV7-3
CASSLHRDRAVNIQYF
TGTGCCAGCAGCTTACATCGGGACAGGGCGGTCAACATTCAGTACTTC
>TRBJ1-4|NA|NA|TRBV6-2/TRBV6-3
CASSFRDMDEKLFF
TGTGCCAGCAGTTTCCGGGACATGGATGAAAAACTGTTTTTT
>TRBJ1-6|NA|TRBD1|TRBV3-1/TRBV3-2
CASSLGQSNSPLHF
TGTGCCAGCAGCCTGGGACAGAGCAATTCACCCCTCCACTTT
>TRBJ1-1|few|NA|TRBV6-5
CASIAPRGRAEAFF
TGTGCCAGCATTGCCCCTCGGGGTCGGGCTGAAGCTTTCTTT
>TRBJ1-5|once|TRBD1|TRBV2
CASSEDRGEVQPQHF
TGTGCCAGCAGTGAAGACAGGGGTGAGGTTCAGCCCCAGCATTTT
>TRBJ2-7|NA|NA|TRBV18
CASSPSRGNEQYF
TGTGCCAGCTCACCCTCGAGGGGGAACGAGCAGTACTTC
>TRBJ1-5|NA|TRBD1|TRBV19
CASSPDRENQPQHF
TGTGCCAGTAGTCCAGACAGGGAAAATCAGCCCCAGCATTTT
>TRBJ1-1|NA|NA|TRBV27
CASSSLGEPEIEAFF
TGTGCCAGCAGTTCATTGGGCGAGCCCGAAATCGAAGCTTTCTTT
>TRBJ1-2|once|NA|TRBV19
CASSGEGVYGYTF
TGTGCCAGTAGTGGGGAGGGAGTCTATGGCTACACCTTC
>TRBJ1-1|NA|TRBD1|TRBV5-3
CARSARQGARTEAFF
TGTGCCAGAAGCGCAAGACAGGGGGCCAGGACTGAAGCTTTCTTT
>TRBJ2-3|NA|TRBD2|TRBV9
CASSVRTSSDTQYF
TGTGCCAGCAGCGTTAGGACTAGTTCAGATACGCAGTATTTT
>TRBJ1-1|NA|NA|TRBV7-9
CASSLLNREAFF
TGTGCCAGCAGCTTACTAAATCGTGAAGCTTTCTTT
>TRBJ1-2|once|NA|TRBV4-1
CASSPTPTEDYGYTF
TGCGCCAGCAGCCCGACCCCGACAGAAGACTATGGCTACACCTTC
>TRBJ2-2|NA|NA|TRBV12-3/TRBV12-4
CASRQTPTGELFF
TGTGCCAGCAGGCAGACACCTACCGGGGAGCTGTTTTTT
>TRBJ2-4|NA|NA|TRBV9
CASGDEKNIQYF
TGTGCCAGCGGAGACGAAAAAAACATTCAGTACTTC
>TRBJ1-3|NA|NA|TRBV19
CASSIDRTSGNTIYF
TGTGCCAGTAGTATAGACAGGACTTCTGGAAACACCATATATTTT
>TRBJ2-5|NA|TRBD2|TRBV7-9
CASSSQASGPKEETQYF
TGTGCCAGCAGCAGTCAGGCTAGCGGGCCGAAGGAGGAGACCCAGTACTTC
>TRBJ2-2|few|TRBD1|TRBV4-1
CASSQDLQGADTGELFF
TGCGCCAGCAGCCAAGATCTGCAGGGGGCGGACACCGGGGAGCTGTTTTTT
>TRBJ2-7|NA|NA|TRBV10-3
CAISAREKQYF
TGTGCCATCAGTGCCCGGGAGAAGCAGTACTTC
>TRBJ1-2|NA|TRBD1|TRBV7-2
CASSQGVNYGYTF
TGTGCCAGCAGCCAGGGGGTCAACTATGGCTACACCTTC
>TRBJ1-6|NA|TRBD1|TRBV6-6
CATDLRQGGSSPLHF
TGTGCCACCGACCTTCGACAGGGTGGAAGTTCACCCCTCCACTTT